Sequencing of this TCR beta chain was carried out in a study of CD8 T cells in ankylosing spondylitis. Findings and limits, study-wide: Clones linked to disease, bearing a CD8+ phenotype, were relatively rare in peripheral blood.

Between the trimmed V and J ends, which lost 1 base and 7 bases, there was a span of 16 bases. Per germline, CDR1 LGHDT and CDR2 YNNKEL (reference sequence). This CDR3 is built from 15 residues. On this clonotype: Antigen unknown.

Quantitative molecular-barcoded 5'-RACE generated the TCR beta libraries. TCRdb redid the calling of the 5' RACE reads with MiXCR, one entry per CDR3 protein. The repertoire has 150,000 to 200,000 distinct CDR3 sequences, under 35% of them found once; the top ten carry 5.5% to 7.5%. The TCR was taken from a male donor with ankylosing spondylitis. Sequenced: synovial fluid, either unsorted or a sorted T cell fraction (not recorded which). V gene TRBV3-1 combines with J gene TRBJ1-2; possible D gene TRBD1, 6 bases. CDR3 coding DNA: TGTGCCAGCAGCCAAGTTGCAGGGGAGGTAGGTGGCTACACCTTC. Translation gives CASSQVAGEVGGYTF.